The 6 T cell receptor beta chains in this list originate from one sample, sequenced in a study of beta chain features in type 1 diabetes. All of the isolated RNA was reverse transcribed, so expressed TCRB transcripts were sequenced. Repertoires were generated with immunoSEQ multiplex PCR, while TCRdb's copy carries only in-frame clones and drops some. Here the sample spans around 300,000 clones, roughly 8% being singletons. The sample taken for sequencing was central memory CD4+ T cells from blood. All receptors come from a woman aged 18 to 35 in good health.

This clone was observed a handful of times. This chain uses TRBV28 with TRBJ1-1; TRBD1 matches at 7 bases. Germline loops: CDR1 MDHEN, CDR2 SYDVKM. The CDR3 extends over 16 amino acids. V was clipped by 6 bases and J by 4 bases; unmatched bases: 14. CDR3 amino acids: CASSPPRGWGGTEAFF. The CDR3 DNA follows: TGTGCCAGCAGCCCACCCAGGGGGTGGGGGGGCACTGAAGCTTTCTTT.

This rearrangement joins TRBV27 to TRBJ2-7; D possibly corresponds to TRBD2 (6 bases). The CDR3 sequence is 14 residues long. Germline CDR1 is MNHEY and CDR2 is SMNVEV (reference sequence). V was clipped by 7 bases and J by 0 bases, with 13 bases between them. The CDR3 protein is CASKGGESSYEQYV. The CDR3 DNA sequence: TGTGCCAGCAAAGGAGGGGAAAGCTCCTACGAGCAGTACGTC.

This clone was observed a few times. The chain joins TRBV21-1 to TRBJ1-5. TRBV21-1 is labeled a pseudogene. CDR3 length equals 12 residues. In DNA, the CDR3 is TGTGCCAGCAGCAAAGAGGGTCAGCCCCAGCATTTT. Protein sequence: CASSKEGQPQHF.

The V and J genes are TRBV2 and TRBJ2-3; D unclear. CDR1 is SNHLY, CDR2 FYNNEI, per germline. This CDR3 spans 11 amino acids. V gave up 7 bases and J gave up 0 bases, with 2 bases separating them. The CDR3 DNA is TGTGCCAGCACTAGCACAGATACGCAGTATTTT. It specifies CASTSTDTQYF.

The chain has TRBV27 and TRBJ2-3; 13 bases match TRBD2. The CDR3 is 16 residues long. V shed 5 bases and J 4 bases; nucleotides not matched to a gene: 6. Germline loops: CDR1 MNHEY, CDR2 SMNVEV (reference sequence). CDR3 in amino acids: CASSTRTSGSADTQYF. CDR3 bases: TGTGCCAGCAGTACTAGGACTAGCGGGAGTGCAGATACGCAGTATTTT.

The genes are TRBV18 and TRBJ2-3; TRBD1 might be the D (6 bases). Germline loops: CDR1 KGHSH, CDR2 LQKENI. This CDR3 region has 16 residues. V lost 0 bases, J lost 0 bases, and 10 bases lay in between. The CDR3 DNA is TGTGCCAGCTCACCACCGATCGGACAGAGCACAGATACGCAGTATTTT. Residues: CASSPPIGQSTDTQYF.